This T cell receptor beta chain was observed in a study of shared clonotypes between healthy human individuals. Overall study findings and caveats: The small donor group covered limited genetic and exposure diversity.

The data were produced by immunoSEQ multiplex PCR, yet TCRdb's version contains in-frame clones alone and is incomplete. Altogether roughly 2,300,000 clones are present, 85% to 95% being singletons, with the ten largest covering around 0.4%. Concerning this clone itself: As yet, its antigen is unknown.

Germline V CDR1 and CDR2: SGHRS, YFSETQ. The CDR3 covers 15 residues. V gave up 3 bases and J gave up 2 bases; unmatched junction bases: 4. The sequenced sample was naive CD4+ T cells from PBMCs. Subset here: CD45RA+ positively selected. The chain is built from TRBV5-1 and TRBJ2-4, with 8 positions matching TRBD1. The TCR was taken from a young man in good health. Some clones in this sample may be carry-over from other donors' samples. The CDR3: CASSWTGTPKNIQYF. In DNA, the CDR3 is TGCGCCAGCAGCTGGACAGGGACACCCAAAAACATTCAGTACTTC.